Shown below are 14 T cell receptor beta chains from a single sample sequenced in a study of CD4 T cells in relation to SARS-CoV-2 and coronaviruses. The method was immunoSEQ multiplex PCR; TCRdb's version includes in-frame clones alone and lacks a portion of them. The repertoire holds tens of thousands of clones, roughly 85% seen once, with over 4% in the top ten. No antigen has been identified for these receptors. The specimen was naive CD4+ T cells from PBMCs, cultured in vitro. The subset is: naive CD4+ T cells isolated by negative enrichment. The receptors derive from an adult with COVID-19.

The chain has TRBV2 and TRBJ2-1; a weak D match, TRBD2 (6 bases). The CDR3 loop spans 13 amino acids. The V and J ends lost 5 bases and 5 bases respectively, with 10 bases between them. CDR1 and CDR2 from the germline V gene are SNHLY and FYNNEI. This CDR3 is CASSKTRDNEQFF. CDR3 nucleotides: TGTGCCAGCAGTAAGACTAGGGACAATGAGCAGTTCTTC.

CDR3: CASSQDRDPLLREGWTGELFF. The CDR3 DNA is TGTGCCAGCAGCCAAGATCGGGACCCCCTCTTGCGGGAGGGGTGGACCGGGGAGCTGTTTTTT. The chain couples TRBV4-2 to TRBJ2-2, with TRBD2 identical over 9 bases. The CDR3 length is 21 residues. The V segment lost 0 bases and the J segment 5 bases; nucleotides outside the gene matches: 19. Germline CDR1 LGHNA, CDR2 YNFKEQ.

The genes are TRBV19 and TRBJ2-4, with 9 bases identical to TRBD2. The CDR3 has 15 residues. Losses at the gene ends were 10 bases for V and 2 bases for J; bases not matched to a gene: 9. Germline CDR1 is LNHDA and CDR2 is SQIVND (reference sequence). The CDR3 sequence is CATGLAGSTKNIQYF. DNA for the CDR3: TGTGCCACTGGCCTAGCGGGATCAACCAAAAACATTCAGTACTTC.

The chain joins TRBV2 to TRBJ2-7; D is possibly TRBD1 or TRBD2 (5 bases each). The CDR3 consists of 17 residues. V gave up 3 bases and J gave up 3 bases, with 21 bases separating them. In germline, CDR1 is SNHLY, CDR2 FYNNEI. The CDR3 sequence is CASSDQGWPSTYYEQYF. CDR3 bases: TGTGCCAGCAGTGACCAGGGCTGGCCTAGCACGTACTACGAGCAGTACTTC. The full variable domain, its missing parts supplied by reference TRBV2 and TRBJ2-7, is EPEVTQTPSHQVTQMGQEVILRCVPISNHLYFYWYRQILGQKVEFLVSFYNNEISEKSEIFDDQFSVERPDGSNFTLKIRSTKLEDSAMYFCASSDQGWPSTYYEQYFGPGTRLTVT.

The chain carries TRBV15 and TRBJ2-1; tentatively, D is TRBD1 or TRBD2 (5 bases each). The CDR3 is 13 residues long. V was trimmed by 0 bases and J by 11 bases, leaving 11 bases between them. CDR1 is LNHNV, CDR2 YYDKDF, per germline (reference sequence). The CDR3 spells CATSRDPGGKQFF. The DNA of the CDR3 is TGTGCCACCAGCAGAGATCCTGGGGGTAAGCAGTTCTTC.

The chain links TRBV4-1 to TRBJ2-1, with D possibly TRBD2 on 7 matching bases. This CDR3 region has 17 residues. Trimming pared 4 bases from V and 6 bases from J, leaving 22 bases between. The germline CDR1 and CDR2 sequences are MGHRA and YSYEKL. The CDR3 DNA reads as TGCGCCAGCAGCCCTAGGTCGATGGGAGGGGGTGCCAATGAGCAGTTCTTC. Its protein product is CASSPRSMGGGANEQFF.

The rearrangement links TRBV6-6 to TRBJ2-7, with D perhaps matching TRBD1 or TRBD2 (5 bases each). This CDR3 contains 13 residues. Germline-derived CDR1 and CDR2 are MNHNY and SVGAGI (reference sequence). The ends were cut back, 8 bases at V and 3 bases at J, with 14 bases in the middle. The CDR3 DNA follows: TGTGCCAGCGGGGGATCGACGGGCTACGAGCAGTACTTC. The encoded protein is CASGGSTGYEQYF.

The rearrangement uses TRBV28 and TRBJ1-6; D is undetermined. V lost 7 bases to trimming and J lost 9 bases, with 16 bases between them. Germline V lookup: CDR1 MDHEN, CDR2 SYDVKM. There are 14 residues in the CDR3. The CDR3 DNA sequence: TGTGCCAGCATACGGGCAGGCTCGGTTTCACCCCTCCACTTT. It translates to CASIRAGSVSPLHF.

The chain couples TRBV3-1 (or the pseudogene TRBV3-2) to TRBJ2-3, with a weak D call TRBD1 (6 bases). CDR1 is LGHDT, CDR2 YNNKEL, per germline (reference sequence). The CDR3 contains 16 residues. The ends were cut back, 5 bases at V and 3 bases at J, with 18 bases in the middle. CDR3 DNA sequence: TGTGCCAGCAGCTCCCGACAGGATGCACGGACAGATACGCAGTATTTT. It yields the protein CASSSRQDARTDTQYF.

V usage is TRBV5-6 and J usage is TRBJ2-3, with TRBD2 identical over 8 bases. Germline V lookup: CDR1 SGHDT, CDR2 YYEEEE. CDR3 length equals 15 residues. After removal of 3 bases from V and 0 bases from J, the junction contained 3 bases not matched to a gene. The CDR3 coding sequence is TGTGCCAGCAGCTGGTGGACTAGCAGCACAGATACGCAGTATTTT. Translated: CASSWWTSSTDTQYF. Full variable domain (missing parts from reference TRBV5-6 and TRBJ2-3): DAGVTQSPTHLIKTRGQQVTLRCSPKSGHDTVSWYQQALGQGPQFIFQYYEEEERQRGNFPDRFSGHQFPNYSSELNVNALLLGDSALYLCASSWWTSSTDTQYFGPGTRLTVL.

The chain couples TRBV5-6 to TRBJ2-3, with unresolved D. Between the trimmed V and J ends, which lost 2 bases and 2 bases, there was a span of 15 bases. Per the germline V gene, CDR1 is SGHDT and CDR2 is YYEEEE. The CDR3 sequence is 16 residues long. CDR3 sequence reads: CASSFDPRWSTDTQYF. The DNA of the CDR3 is TGTGCCAGCAGCTTTGATCCTAGATGGTCCACAGATACGCAGTATTTT.

V gene TRBV19 combines with J gene TRBJ1-2; 7 bases map to TRBD1. From germline, CDR1 is LNHDA and CDR2 SQIVND (reference sequence). Germline trimming cut 6 bases from V and 6 bases from J; bases unmatched to any gene: 7. The CDR3 covers 13 residues. CDR3 DNA: TGTGCCAGTAGGGGTACAGGGGTGGATGGCTACACCTTC. This codes for CASRGTGVDGYTF.

This chain connects TRBV19 to TRBJ1-5, with 7 bases fitting TRBD1. This CDR3 is 15 amino acids long. V dropped 5 bases and J dropped 2; count of bases not matched to a gene: 6. The germline CDR1 and CDR2 sequences are LNHDA and SQIVND (reference sequence). The CDR3 nucleotides read TGTGCCAGTAGTCCGACAGGGTCGGGCAATCAGCCCCAGCATTTT. Translating gives CASSPTGSGNQPQHF.

The V gene is TRBV18, the J gene TRBJ1-4; D gene uncertain. The CDR3 loop spans 15 amino acids. Trimming took 6 bases from V and 3 from J, leaving 14 bases between them. Germline V gene lookup returns CDR1 KGHSH and CDR2 LQKENI. This CDR3 reads CASSRGSAANEKLFF. In nucleotides, the CDR3 is TGTGCCAGCTCCCGAGGCTCGGCAGCTAATGAAAAACTGTTTTTT.